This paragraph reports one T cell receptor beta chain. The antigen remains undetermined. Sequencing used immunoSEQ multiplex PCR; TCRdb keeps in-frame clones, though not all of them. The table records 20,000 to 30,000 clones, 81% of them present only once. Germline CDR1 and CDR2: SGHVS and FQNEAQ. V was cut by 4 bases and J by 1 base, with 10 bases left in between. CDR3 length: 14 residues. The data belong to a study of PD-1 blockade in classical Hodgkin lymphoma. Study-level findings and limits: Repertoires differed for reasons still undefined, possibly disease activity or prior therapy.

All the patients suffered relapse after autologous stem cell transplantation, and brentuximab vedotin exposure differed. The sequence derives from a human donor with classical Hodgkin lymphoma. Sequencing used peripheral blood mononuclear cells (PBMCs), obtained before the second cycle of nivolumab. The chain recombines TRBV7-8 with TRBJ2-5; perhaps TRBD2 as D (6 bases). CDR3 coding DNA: TGTGCCAGCAGCTCCGGGGGACTCCAAGAGACCCAGTACTTC. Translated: CASSSGGLQETQYF.